The present T cell receptor beta chain was sequenced within a study of shared clonotypes between healthy human individuals. A CD45RA+ naive subset and a CD45RA-negative memory subset were split from CD4+ cells. CDR1 is MNHEY and CDR2 is SVGAGI in the germline V gene. The ends lost 6 bases at V and 5 bases at J; junction bases unmatched: 9. This CDR3 comprises 14 residues. Data came from immunoSEQ multiplex PCR; TCRdb stores just in-frame clones and leaves some out. The sample has 1,500,000 or so clones, approximately 98.5% seen once. This sequence joins TRBV6-5 and TRBJ2-5; 7 bases line up with TRBD1. The receptor comes from a man under 40 in good health. The sequenced sample was naive CD4+ T cells sorted from blood. Subset indicated: CD45RA+ positively selected. CDR3 sequence: CASRPRQGVETQYF. In DNA, the CDR3 is TGTGCCAGCAGACCCAGACAGGGTGTTGAGACCCAGTACTTC.